The entry that follows covers one TCR beta chain sequence. This receptor's antigen is unknown. This record comes from a study of cytomegalovirus exposure and HLA in healthy donors (dated by TCRdb to 2016 to 2017). A note on the overall study: An earlier analysis of some 600 of the donors reported roughly 300 Gb of sequence data and 95 million to 140 million unique TCR beta sequences obtained from some 170 million T cells. Both class I and class II loci were covered by HLA typing, at four-digit resolution. To study patterns of TCR occurrence, a later analysis re-analyzed previously published TCR beta repertoires from 700 or so donors and added high-resolution HLA genotyping. Among the roughly 400 genotyped donors, about 85% belonged to the genetic ancestry cluster associated with self-reported Caucasian donors. In the later analysis, no new phenotypic data were used to find candidate immune exposures; instead, reliance was placed on TCR beta sequences and their occurrence across donors. In addition to the first cohort of around 670 subjects, a separate validation cohort of 120 different subjects was used. The T cell repertoires of several hundred subjects were profiled by immunosequencing and related to cytomegalovirus serostatus. A later genetic analysis took genome-wide SNP genotypes for 398 of the 666 donors and used that subset as a discovery cohort. On average, around 200,000 unique TCR beta nucleotide sequences were sequenced per donor among a few hundred genotyped donors of the cohort, with roughly 18% of those sequences being non-productive. The study aimed to test whether signatures of past pathogen exposure could be identified by cataloging public T cell receptors. Alongside the repertoire data, information on donor age, sex, ethnicity and CMV serostatus was compiled. The number of typed donors differed by locus: about 620-630 for A, B, C, DRB1 and DQB1; about 520 for DQA1; fewer than 610 for DPA1; and approximately 450 for DPB1. Every discovery cohort repertoire had been produced on one sequencing platform. The study combined high-throughput TCR immunosequencing, statistical association of individual TCRs with disease status, and machine learning to predict cytomegalovirus infection status. Four or five DR-DQ haplotypes were handled as single units for association and clustering because linkage in the cohort was strong. In an earlier analysis of 500 to 650 of the donors, high-throughput TCR beta sequencing was used to judge whether each TCR beta V gene segment behaved as functional or pseudogenic. Approximately 330 gigabases of sequencing data and 70 million to 95 million unique TCR sequences made up an early release that covered 500 to 650 HLA-typed donors. Overall study outcomes, separate from this receptor: A later analysis reported that several top co-occurrence clusters appeared linked to parvovirus B19, influenza, CMV and Epstein-Barr virus. Roughly uniform sequencing depth across donors was assumed in presence/absence analyses, although this assumption may not hold. Most TCR sequences were seen in very few donors, while some public TCRs were found in many individuals. A further reported finding was that TCR beta sequences accurately predicted the HLA-A and HLA-B alleles for most subjects in the first cohort. Because some donors lacked HLA typing at each locus, the association tests relied only on the typed subset. A few of the identified cytomegalovirus-associated TCR beta chains were confirmed in vitro to be specific for cytomegalovirus antigens. In a later analysis, HLA-associated TCR beta chains were found to be more clonally expanded and to have lower generation probabilities than equally common non-associated chains. The authors suggested that the approach could potentially be generalized to other disease states and immunological phenotypes. Because counts were too low, 15 to 20 rarely observed V segments, including chromosome 9 orphons, were left out of the earlier analysis of over 550 of the donors. In a later analysis, the rate of TCR association differed among HLA loci, with DRB1 alleles having the most associated TCRs and HLA-C alleles having the fewest. Immune exposure information for the cohort was limited to CMV serostatus. In a later analysis, some 17,000 TCR beta sequences were associated with specific HLA alleles at a false discovery rate of 0.05. Correlated functional status among segregating V segments might be attributable to linkage disequilibrium, but an unknown experimental factor could not be ruled out. A cluster of highly shared sequence variants was judged likely to represent a technical artifact of the sequencing pipeline. The cohort was sequenced for TCR beta chains only, and without alpha or paired-chain data the features that could be detected were limited. In an earlier analysis of more than 450 of the donors, most TCR beta V segments were observed in productive rearrangements about 87% or about 30% of the time, broadly matching IMGT annotations. A later genetic analysis reported fewer N-insertions in productive TCRs among donors in an Asian-associated ancestry cluster than the roughly 690-donor mean. Assigning TCR associations to individual alleles was difficult when HLA alleles, especially DR and DQ, strongly co-occurred. In the study, around 160 TCR beta chains were listed as associated with cytomegalovirus. The classifier was reported to diagnose cytomegalovirus status with high specificity and sensitivity in both the original cohort and the validation cohort. Some IMGT-functional V segments, including TRBV6-2 and TRBV6-3, could not be told apart with the 87-base-pair reads, so those segments were excluded. Most CMV-associated TCR beta chains appeared to be HLA-restricted in a later analysis, and the HLA associations seemed to be driven largely by CMV exposure. An association between a missense DCLRE1C variant and V-gene and J-gene trimming of TCR beta chains was found in a later genetic analysis and replicated in an independent cohort.

Library preparation was by the immunoSEQ multiplex PCR assay. The multiplex PCR relied on a mix of 60 forward primers for TCR Vbeta segments and 13 reverse primers for TCR Jbeta segments. Amplification of the CDR3 region of rearranged TCR beta genes was performed with a multiplex PCR assay on genomic DNA. Amplified TCR beta libraries were sequenced as 87-base-pair reads on the Illumina HiSeq System. Turning to the authors' computational methods: A later analysis tallied roughly 78 million unique TCR beta chains across the 660 or so repertoires, and around 12 million of those chains were shared by two or more donors. Raw reads were error-corrected and collapsed into unique sequences by a nearest-neighbor algorithm in which closely related sequences were merged to remove PCR and sequencing errors. V, D and J gene segments were assigned by aligning CDR3 sequences to IMGT reference sequences. For a sequence to be retained, a match of at least six nucleotides to both a V gene segment and a J gene segment was required. Rearrangements were classified as productive when the CDR3 lacked stop codons and remained in frame with V and J, and all other rearrangements were classified as non-productive. Following IMGT convention, CDR3 was defined as the stretch from the second conserved V-encoded cysteine to the conserved J-encoded phenylalanine. The earlier analysis of about 570 of the donors excluded any sequence lacking an unambiguous match to a single V gene segment. An earlier analysis of about 600 of the donors called V segments functional above 56.7% productive rearrangements and segregating when the between-donor standard deviation exceeded 5%. A statistical classification framework was developed to diagnose cytomegalovirus status using the catalog of TCR beta chain sequences. V and J gene assignment, in a later analysis, came from comparing TCR nucleotide sequences with IMGT/GENE-DB human TR gene sequences. In a later analysis, CDR3 sequences and most-parsimonious VDJ recombination scenarios were assigned using the TCRdist pipeline. In a later analysis, each TCR beta chain was defined by its CDR3 amino acid sequence together with its V-gene family, and reads without a unique V-gene family were excluded. A later analysis removed 500 to 650 highly shared, low-generation-probability nucleotide sequences to deal with suspected cross-contamination and a sequencing artifact. For each public chain, a later analysis derived a clonal expansion index from normalized ranks of inferred template counts within each repertoire. A later analysis computed generation probabilities with a VDJ recombination model fitted to out-of-frame rearrangements, and checked the results against IGoR. Hypergeometric tests were used in a later analysis to score TCR-TCR, TCR-HLA and TCR-CMV co-occurrence, with a repertoire-size bias correction applied to the TCR pairs. A later analysis estimated false discovery rates by permuting HLA or CMV assignments 20 times. A later analysis grouped co-occurring TCRs with DBSCAN, adding TCRdist sequence similarity when clustering within HLA-allele-positive subsets. Repertoires with fewer than 30,000 or more than 120,000 public chains were left out of co-occurrence clustering, as were five repertoires with anomalous nucleotide sharing. Sourced from immuneACCESS, this table was stored by TCRdb with only in-frame sequences that have V and J called. A share of the clones is absent; for the studies checked, an unresolved V gene accounts for under half, and the remainder has no known explanation. V, J and clone size are those of that table, while D and trimming were read from the DNA. The table for this sample shows 100,000 to 150,000 clones. The ten top clones hold more than 1.5% of the sample.

The cohort was made up of about 670 healthy bone marrow donors. All cohort members were sampled while nominally healthy, although unrecorded immune exposures were likely present. The donor tested CMV seronegative, placing the donor among the 350 or so seronegative members of the cohort. A peripheral blood sample was collected from each donor, and TCR beta sequencing was performed on peripheral blood mononuclear cells. Genomic DNA was extracted from the blood cell samples with the Qiagen DNeasy Blood Extraction Kit. From the cysteine up to the phenylalanine, the CDR3 has a length of 15 residues. Only the CDR3 part of the read is kept: 45 bases, read in frame from the first base. As encoded in the germline V gene, CDR1 is SQVTM while CDR2 is ANQGSEA. Trimming costs V 3 bases and J 4 bases, and their ends lie 17 bases apart.

The receptor chain draws on TRBV29-1 and TRBJ2-3; D gene: possibly TRBD2, on 6 matching bases. The sample taken for sequencing was PBMCs. This TCR was recovered from a man between 18 and 35 years old in good health and CMV-seronegative. Here is the DNA: TGCAGCGTTGAGTTCCCCAGCAGGAGGGCAGATACGCAGTATTTT. The translation is CSVEFPSRRADTQYF.